This T cell receptor beta chain was sequenced in a study of blood T cell repertoires in COVID-19 (dated by TCRdb to the early 2020s). Notes on the research overall: The collaborator samples originated in the United States, Italy and Spain and spanned the acute and convalescent phases of COVID-19. The prospective study material was composed of cDNA or gDNA derived from T cells, B-cell-depleted T cells, or PBMCs. Subjects who had been exposed to COVID-19, were actively infected with it, or had recovered from it provided the deeply sampled blood TCRbeta repertoires that made up the dataset. The repertoires were released in a freely available public database intended as a resource for research on the immune response to SARS-CoV-2. The samples were drawn from two sources: the first 160 participants of the ongoing ImmuneRACE study, and fewer than 1,500 subjects contributed by 6 global collaborators. Sample metadata almost always included a de-identified subject ID, COVID-19 status, age in years and sex. HLA class I and class II types, where available, came from metadata supplied by the sample provider rather than from assay-based typing.

The V end gives up 3 bases and the J end 3 bases, leaving 3 bases in the junction not matched to a gene. The CDR3 starts with the cysteine, ends with the phenylalanine, and has 15 residues. This entry keeps only the CDR3 DNA: 45 bases, framed from base 1. Via the germline V gene, CDR1 is KGHSH and CDR2 LQKENI. The collaborating institutions used their own protocols to collect whole blood in K2EDTA tubes. For TCRbeta analysis, collaborator samples were shipped as frozen whole blood, as isolated PBMCs, or as DNA extracted from either sample type. Notes on this clone: Its antigen is not yet known. Base qualities are not recorded, but no much larger clone differs from it by a single base.

The investigation overall reported the following: The quantity of clinical and demographic metadata differed by source and by participant and was supplied without curation.

TCRbeta CDR3 regions were amplified from genomic DNA by means of the immunoSEQ Assay, a bias-controlled multiplex PCR. In the paper's pipeline: The number of nucleated cells in each sample was estimated from the amplification of reference gene primers within the assay. To quantify the absolute abundance of each unique TCRbeta CDR3 rearrangement, sequence reads were collapsed and filtered. For each sample, productive Simpson clonality was calculated as the square root of Simpson's diversity index over productive rearrangements. The clones in this table, taken by TCRdb from immuneACCESS, are in-frame only. Not every clone is retained; where verified, under half of the shortfall comes from an unresolved V gene, and the cause of the rest is unknown. That table is the source of V, J and clone size, and D and trimming were worked out from the DNA. This sample gives around 71,000 clones in total; about 79% of them show up just once. The top ten clonotypes cover approximately 28% of the sample.

The receptor was isolated from a man in his 70s with acute or convalescent COVID-19. The sample was peripheral blood. The chain is encoded by TRBV18 joined to TRBJ2-3; 10 central bases correspond to TRBD2. The nucleotide sequence is given as TGTGCCAGCTCACCGCGACTAGCGGGTACAGATACGCAGTATTTT. This encodes CASSPRLAGTDTQYF.